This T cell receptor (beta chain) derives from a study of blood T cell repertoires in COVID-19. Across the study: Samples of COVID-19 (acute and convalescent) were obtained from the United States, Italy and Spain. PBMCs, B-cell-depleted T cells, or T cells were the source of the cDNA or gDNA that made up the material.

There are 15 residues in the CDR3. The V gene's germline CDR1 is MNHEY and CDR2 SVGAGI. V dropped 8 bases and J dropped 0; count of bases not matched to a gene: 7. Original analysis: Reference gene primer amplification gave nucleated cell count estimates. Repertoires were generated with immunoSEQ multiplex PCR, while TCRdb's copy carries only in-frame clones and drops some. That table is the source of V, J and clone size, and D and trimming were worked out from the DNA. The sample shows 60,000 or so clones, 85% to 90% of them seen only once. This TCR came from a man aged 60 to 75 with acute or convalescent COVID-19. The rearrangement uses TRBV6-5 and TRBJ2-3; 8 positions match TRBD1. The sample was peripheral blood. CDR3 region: CASQFGQGSTDTQYF. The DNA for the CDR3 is TGTGCCAGCCAATTCGGACAGGGCAGCACAGATACGCAGTATTTT.